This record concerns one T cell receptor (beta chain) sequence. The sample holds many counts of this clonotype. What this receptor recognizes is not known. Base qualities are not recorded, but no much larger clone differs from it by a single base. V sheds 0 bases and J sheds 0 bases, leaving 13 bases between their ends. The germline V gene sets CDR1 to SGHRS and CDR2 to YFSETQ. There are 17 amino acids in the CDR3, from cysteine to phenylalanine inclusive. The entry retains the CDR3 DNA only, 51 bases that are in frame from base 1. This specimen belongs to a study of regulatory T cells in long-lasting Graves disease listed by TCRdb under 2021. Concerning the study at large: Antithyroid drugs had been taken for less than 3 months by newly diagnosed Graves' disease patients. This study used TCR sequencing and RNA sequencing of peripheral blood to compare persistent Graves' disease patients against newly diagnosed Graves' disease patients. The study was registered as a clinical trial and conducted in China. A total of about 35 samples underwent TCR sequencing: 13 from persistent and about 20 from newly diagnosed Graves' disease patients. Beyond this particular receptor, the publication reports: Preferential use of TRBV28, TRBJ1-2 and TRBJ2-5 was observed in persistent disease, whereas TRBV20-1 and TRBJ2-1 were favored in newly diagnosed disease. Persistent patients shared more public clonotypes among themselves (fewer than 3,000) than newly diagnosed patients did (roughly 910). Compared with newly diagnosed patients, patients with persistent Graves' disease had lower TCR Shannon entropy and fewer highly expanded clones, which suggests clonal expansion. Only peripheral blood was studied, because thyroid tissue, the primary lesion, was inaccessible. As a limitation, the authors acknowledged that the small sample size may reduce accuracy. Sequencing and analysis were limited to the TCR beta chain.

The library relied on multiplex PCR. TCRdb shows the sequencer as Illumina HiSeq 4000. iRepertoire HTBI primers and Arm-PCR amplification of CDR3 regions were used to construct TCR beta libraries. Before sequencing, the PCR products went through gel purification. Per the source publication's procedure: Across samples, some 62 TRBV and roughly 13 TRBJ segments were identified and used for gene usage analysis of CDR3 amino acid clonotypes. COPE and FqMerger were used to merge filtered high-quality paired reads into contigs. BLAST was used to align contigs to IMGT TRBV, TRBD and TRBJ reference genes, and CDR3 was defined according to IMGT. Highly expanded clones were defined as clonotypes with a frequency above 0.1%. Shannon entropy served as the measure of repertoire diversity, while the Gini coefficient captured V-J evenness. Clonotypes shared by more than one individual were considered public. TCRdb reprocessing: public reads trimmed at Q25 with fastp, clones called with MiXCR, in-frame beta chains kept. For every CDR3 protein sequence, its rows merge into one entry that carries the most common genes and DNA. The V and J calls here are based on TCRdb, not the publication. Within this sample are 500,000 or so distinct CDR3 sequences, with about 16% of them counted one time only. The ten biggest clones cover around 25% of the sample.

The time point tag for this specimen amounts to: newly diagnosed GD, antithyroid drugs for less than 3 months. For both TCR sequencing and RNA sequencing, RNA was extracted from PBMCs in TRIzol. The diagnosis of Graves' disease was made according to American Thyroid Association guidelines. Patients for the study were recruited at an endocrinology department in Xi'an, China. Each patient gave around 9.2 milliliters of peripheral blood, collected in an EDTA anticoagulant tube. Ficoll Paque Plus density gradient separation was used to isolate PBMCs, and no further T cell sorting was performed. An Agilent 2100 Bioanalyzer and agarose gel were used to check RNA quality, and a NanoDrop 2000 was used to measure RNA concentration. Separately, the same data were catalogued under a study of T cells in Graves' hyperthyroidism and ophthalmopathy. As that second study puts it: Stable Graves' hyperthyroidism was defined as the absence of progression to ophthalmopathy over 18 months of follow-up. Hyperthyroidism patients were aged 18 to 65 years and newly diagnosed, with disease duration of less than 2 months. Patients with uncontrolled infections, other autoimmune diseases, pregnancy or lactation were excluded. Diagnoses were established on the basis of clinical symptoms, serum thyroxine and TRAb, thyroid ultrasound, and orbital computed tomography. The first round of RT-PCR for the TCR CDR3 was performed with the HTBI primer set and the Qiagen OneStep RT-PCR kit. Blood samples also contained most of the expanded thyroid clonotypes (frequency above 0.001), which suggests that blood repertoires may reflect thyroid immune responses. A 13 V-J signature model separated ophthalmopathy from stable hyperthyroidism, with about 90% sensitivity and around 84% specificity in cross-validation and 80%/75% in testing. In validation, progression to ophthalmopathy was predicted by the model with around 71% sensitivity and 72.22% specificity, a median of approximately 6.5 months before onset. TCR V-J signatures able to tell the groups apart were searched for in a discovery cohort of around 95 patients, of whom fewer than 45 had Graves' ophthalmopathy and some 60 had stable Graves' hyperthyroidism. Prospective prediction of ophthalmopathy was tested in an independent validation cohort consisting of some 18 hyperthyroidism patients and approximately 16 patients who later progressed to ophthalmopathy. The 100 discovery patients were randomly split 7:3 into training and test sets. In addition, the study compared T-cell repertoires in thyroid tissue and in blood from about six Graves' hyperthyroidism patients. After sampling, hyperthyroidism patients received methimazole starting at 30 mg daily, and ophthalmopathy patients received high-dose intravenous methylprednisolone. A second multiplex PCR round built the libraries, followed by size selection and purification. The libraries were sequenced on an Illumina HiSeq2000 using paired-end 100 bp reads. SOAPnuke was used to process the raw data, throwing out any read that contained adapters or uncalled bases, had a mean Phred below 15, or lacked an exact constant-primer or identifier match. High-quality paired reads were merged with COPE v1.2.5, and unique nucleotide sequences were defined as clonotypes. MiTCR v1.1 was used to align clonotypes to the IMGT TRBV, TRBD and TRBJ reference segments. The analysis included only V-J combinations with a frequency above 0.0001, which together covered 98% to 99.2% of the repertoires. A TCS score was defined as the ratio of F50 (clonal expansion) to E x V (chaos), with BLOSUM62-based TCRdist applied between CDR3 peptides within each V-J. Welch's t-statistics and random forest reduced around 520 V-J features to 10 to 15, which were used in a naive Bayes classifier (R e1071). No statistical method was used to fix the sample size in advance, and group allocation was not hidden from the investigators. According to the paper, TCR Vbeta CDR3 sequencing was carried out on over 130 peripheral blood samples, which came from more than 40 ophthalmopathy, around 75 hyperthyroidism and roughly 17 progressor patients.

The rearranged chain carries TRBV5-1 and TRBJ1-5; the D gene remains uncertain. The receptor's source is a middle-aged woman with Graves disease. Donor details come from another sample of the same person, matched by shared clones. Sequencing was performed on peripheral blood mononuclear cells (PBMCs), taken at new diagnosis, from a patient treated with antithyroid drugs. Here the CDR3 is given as CASSLEAAGYSNQPQHF. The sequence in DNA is TGCGCCAGCAGCTTGGAAGCAGCCGGCTATAGCAATCAGCCCCAGCATTTT.